This entry features one T cell receptor (beta chain) sequence. The data stem from a study of blood T cell repertoires in COVID-19. Study details: Material from acute and convalescent COVID-19 was sourced from the United States, Italy and Spain.

Assay used: immunoSEQ multiplex PCR; TCRdb lists only in-frame clones, some missing. The data contain 120,000 or so clones, roughly 87% of them singletons. The TCR originated in a woman of 80 years or more with acute or convalescent COVID-19. Source material: peripheral blood.

CDR3 amino acids: CASSKQGAEKLFF. CDR3 nucleotides: TGTGCCAGTAGCAAACAGGGGGCCGAAAAACTGTTTTTT. V is TRBV19 and J is TRBJ1-4, with 9 bases matching TRBD1. With V trimmed by 6 bases and J by 8 bases, 4 bases remained unmatched. Germline loops: CDR1 LNHDA, CDR2 SQIVND (reference sequence). The CDR3 is made up of 13 amino acids.